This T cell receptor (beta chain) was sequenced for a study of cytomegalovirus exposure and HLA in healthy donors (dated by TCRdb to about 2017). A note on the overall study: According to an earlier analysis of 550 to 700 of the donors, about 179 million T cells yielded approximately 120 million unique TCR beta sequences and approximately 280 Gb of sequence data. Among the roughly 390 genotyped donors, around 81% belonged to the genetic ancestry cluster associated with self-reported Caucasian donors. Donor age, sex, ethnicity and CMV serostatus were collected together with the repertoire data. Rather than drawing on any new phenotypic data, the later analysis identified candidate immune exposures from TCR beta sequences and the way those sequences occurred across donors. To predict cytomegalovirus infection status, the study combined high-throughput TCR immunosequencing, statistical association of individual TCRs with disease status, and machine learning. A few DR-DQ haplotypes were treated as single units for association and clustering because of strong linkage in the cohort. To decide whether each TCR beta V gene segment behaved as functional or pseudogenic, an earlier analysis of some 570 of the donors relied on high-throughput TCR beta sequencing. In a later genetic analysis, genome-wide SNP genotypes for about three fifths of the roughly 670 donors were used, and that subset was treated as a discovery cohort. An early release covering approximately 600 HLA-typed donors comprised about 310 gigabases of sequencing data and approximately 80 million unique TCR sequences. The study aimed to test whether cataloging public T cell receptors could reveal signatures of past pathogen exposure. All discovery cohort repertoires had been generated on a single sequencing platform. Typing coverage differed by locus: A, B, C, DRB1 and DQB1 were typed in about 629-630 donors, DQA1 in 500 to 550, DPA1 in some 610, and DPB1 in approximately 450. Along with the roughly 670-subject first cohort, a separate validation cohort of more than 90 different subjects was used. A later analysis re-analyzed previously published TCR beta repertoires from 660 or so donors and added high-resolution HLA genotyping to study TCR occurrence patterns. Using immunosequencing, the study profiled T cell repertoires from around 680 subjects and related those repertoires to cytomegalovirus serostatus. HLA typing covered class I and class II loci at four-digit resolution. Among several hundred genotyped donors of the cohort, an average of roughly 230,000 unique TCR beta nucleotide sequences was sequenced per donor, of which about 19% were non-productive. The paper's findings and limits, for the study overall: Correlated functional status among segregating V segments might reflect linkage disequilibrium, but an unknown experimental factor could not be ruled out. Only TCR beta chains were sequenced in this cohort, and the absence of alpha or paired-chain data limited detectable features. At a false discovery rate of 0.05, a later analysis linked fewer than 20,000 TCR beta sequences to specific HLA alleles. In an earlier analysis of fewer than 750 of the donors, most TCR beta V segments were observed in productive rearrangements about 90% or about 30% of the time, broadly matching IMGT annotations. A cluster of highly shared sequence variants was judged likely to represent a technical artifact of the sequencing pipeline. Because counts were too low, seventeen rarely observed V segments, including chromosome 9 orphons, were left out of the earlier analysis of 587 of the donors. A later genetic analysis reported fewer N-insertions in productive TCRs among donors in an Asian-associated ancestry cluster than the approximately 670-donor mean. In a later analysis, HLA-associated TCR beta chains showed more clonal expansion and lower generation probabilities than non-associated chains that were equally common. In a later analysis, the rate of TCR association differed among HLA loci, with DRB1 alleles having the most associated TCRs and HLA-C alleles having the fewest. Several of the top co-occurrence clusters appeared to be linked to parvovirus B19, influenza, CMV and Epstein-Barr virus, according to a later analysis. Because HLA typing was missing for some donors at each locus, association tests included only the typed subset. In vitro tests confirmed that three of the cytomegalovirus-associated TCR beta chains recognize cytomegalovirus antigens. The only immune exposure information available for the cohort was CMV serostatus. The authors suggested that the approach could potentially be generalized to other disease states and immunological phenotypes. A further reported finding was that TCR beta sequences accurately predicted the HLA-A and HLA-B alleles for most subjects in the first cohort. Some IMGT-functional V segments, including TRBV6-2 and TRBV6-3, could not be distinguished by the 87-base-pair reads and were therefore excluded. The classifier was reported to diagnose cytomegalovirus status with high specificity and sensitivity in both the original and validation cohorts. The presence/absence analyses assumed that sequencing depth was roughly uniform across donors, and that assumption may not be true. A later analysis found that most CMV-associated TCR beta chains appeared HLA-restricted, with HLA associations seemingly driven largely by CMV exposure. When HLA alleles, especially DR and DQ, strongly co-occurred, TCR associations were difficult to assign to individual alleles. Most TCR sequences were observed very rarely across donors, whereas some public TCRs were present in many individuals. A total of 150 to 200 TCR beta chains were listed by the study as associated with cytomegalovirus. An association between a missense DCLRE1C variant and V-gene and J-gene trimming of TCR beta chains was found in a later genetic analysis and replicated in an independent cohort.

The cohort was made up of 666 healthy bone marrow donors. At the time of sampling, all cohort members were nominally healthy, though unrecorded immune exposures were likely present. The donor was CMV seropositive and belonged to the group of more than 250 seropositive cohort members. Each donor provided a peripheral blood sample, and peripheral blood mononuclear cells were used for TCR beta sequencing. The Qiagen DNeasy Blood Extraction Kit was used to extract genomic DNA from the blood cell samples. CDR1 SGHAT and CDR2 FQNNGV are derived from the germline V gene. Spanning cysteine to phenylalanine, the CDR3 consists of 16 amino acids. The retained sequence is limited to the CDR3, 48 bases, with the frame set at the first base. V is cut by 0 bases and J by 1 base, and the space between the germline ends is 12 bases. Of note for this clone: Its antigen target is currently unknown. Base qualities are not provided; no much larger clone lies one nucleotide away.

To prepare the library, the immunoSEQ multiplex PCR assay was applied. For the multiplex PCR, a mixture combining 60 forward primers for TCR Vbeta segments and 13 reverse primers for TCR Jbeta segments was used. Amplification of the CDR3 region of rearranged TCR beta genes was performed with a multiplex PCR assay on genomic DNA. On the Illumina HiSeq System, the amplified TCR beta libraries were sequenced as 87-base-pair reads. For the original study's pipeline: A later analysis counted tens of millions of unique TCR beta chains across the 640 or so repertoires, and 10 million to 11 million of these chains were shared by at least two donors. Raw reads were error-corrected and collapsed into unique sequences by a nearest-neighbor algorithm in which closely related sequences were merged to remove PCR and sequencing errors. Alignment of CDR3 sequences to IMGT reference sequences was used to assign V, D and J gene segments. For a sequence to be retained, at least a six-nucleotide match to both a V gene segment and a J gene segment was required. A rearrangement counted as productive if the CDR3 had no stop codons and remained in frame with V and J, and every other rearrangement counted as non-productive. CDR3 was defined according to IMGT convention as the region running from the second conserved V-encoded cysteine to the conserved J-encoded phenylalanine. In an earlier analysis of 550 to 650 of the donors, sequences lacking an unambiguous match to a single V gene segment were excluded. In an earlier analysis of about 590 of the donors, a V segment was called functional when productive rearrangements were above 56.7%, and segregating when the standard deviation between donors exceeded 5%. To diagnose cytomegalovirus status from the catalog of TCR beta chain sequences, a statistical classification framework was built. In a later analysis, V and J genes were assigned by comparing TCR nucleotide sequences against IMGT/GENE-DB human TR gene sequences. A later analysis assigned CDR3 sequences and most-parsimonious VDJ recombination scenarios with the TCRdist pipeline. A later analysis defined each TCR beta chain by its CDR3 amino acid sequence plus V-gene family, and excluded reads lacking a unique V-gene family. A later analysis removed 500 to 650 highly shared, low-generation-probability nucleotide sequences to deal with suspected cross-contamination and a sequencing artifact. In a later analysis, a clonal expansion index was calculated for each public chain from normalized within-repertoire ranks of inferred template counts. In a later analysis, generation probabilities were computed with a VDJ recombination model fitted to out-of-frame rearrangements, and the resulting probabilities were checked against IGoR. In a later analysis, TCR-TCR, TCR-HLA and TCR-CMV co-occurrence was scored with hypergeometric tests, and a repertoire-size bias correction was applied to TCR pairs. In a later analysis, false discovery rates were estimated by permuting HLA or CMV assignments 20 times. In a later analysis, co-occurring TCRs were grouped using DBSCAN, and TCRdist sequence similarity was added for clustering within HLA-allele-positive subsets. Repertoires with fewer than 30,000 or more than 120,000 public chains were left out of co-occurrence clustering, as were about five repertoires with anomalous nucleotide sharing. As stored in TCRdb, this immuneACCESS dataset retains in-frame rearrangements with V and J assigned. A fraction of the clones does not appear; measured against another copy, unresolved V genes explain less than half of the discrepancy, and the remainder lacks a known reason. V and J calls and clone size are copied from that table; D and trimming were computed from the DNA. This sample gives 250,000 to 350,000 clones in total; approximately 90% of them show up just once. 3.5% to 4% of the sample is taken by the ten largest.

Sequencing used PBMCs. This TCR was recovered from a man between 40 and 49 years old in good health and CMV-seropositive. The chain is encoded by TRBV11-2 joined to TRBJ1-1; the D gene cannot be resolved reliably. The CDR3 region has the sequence CASSLDLNRKNTEAFF. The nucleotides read TGTGCCAGCAGCTTAGATCTCAACAGAAAGAACACTGAAGCTTTCTTT.